This T cell receptor beta chain was sequenced for a study of T cells after yellow fever vaccination. The germline CDR1 and CDR2 sequences are LGHDT and YNNKEL (reference sequence). The CDR3 covers 13 residues. Between the trimmed V and J ends, which lost 1 base and 6 bases, there was a span of 10 bases. This clonotype showed up just a few times. TCRdb reprocessed the 5' RACE reads via MiXCR and lists one record per CDR3 protein. The sample holds hundreds of thousands of distinct CDR3 sequences, over 4% seen once. The source material was PBMCs, sampled 5 days after the yellow fever booster vaccination. This sequence originates from a man aged 18 to 30 who received the YFV17D yellow fever vaccine. The genes are TRBV3-1 and TRBJ2-7, with unresolved D. For the CDR3, the DNA is TGTGCCAGCAGCCAAGTGACGACCGGCGAGCAGTACTTC. Protein product: CASSQVTTGEQYF.